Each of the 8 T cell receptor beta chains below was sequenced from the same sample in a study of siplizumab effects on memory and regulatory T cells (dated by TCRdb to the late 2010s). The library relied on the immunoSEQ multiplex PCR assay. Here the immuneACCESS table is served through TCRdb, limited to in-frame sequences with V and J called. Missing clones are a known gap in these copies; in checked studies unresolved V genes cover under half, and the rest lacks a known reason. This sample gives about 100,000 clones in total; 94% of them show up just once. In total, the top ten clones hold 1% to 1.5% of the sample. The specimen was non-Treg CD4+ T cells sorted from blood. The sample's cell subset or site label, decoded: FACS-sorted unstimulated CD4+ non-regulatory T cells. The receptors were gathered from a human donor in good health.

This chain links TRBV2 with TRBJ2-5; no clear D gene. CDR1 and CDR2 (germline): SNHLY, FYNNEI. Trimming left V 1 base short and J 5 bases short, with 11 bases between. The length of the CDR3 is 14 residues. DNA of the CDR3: TGTGCCAGCAGTGAAGGTATTCCGCCCGAGACCCAGTACTTC. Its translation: CASSEGIPPETQYF. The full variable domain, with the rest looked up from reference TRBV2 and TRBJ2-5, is EPEVTQTPSHQVTQMGQEVILRCVPISNHLYFYWYRQILGQKVEFLVSFYNNEISEKSEIFDDQFSVERPDGSNFTLKIRSTKLEDSAMYFCASSEGIPPETQYFGPGTRLLVL.

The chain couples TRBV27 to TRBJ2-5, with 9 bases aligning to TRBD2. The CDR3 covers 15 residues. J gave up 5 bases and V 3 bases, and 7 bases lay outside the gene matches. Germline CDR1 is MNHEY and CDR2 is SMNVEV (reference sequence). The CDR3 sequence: CASSFRREGRETQYF. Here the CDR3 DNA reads TGTGCCAGCAGTTTTAGGCGGGAGGGCCGGGAGACCCAGTACTTC.

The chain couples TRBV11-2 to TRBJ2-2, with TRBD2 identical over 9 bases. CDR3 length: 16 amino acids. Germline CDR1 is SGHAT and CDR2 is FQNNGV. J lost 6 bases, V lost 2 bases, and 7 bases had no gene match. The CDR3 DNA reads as TGTGCCAGCAGCTTATCTGTAGCGGGAGTCGCCGGGGAGCTGTTTTTT. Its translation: CASSLSVAGVAGELFF.

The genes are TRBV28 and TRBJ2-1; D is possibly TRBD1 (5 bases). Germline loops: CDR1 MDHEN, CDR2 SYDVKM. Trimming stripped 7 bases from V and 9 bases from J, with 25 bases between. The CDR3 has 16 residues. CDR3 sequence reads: CASTIPGPARAGEQFF. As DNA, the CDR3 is TGTGCCAGCACCATTCCAGGGCCCGCAAGGGCAGGTGAGCAGTTCTTC.

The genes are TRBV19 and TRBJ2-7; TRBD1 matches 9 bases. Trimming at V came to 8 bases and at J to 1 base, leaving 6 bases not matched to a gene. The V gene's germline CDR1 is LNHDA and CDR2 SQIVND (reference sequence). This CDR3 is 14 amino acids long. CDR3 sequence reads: CASADRGTSYEQYF. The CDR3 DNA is TGTGCCAGTGCTGACAGGGGGACATCCTACGAGCAGTACTTC. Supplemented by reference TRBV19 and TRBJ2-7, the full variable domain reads DGGITQSPKYLFRKEGQNVTLSCEQNLNHDAMYWYRQDPGQGLRLIYYSQIVNDFQKGDIAEGYSVSREKKESFPLTVTSAQKNPTAFYLCASADRGTSYEQYFGPGTRLTVT.

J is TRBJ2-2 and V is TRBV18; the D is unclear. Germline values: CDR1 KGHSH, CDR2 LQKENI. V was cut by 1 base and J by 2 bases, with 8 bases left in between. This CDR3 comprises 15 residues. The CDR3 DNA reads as TGTGCCAGCTCACCACGGAGACCAAACACCGGGGAGCTGTTTTTT. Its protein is CASSPRRPNTGELFF.

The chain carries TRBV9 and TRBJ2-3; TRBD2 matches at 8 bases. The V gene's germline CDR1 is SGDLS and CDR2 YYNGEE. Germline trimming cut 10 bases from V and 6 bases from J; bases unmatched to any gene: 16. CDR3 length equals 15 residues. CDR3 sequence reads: CAGSKGDSGMDTQYF. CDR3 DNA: TGTGCCGGAAGTAAAGGGGATAGCGGGATGGATACGCAGTATTTT.

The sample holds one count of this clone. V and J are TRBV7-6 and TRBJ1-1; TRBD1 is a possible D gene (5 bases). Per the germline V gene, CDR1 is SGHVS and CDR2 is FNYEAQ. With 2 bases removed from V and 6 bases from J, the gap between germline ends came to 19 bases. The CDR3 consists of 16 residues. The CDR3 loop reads CASSLSLPTVNPEAFF. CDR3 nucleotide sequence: TGTGCCAGCAGCTTATCGCTACCGACAGTAAACCCTGAAGCTTTCTTT.